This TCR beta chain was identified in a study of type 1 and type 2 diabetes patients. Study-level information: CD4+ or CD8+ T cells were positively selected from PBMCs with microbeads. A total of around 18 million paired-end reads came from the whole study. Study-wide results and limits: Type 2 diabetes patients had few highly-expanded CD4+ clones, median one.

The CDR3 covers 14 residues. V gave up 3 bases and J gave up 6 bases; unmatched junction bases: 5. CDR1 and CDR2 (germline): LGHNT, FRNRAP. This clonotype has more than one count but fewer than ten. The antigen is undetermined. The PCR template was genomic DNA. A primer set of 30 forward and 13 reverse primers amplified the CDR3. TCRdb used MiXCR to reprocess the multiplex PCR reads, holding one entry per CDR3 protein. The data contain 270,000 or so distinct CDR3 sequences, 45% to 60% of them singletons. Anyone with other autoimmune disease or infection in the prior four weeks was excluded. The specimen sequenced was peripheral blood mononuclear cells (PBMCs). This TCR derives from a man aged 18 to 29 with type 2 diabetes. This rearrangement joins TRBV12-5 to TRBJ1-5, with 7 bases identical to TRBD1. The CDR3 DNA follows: TGTGCTAGTGGTTTCCCAGGGGGTAGTCAGCCCCAGCATTTT. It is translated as CASGFPGGSQPQHF.